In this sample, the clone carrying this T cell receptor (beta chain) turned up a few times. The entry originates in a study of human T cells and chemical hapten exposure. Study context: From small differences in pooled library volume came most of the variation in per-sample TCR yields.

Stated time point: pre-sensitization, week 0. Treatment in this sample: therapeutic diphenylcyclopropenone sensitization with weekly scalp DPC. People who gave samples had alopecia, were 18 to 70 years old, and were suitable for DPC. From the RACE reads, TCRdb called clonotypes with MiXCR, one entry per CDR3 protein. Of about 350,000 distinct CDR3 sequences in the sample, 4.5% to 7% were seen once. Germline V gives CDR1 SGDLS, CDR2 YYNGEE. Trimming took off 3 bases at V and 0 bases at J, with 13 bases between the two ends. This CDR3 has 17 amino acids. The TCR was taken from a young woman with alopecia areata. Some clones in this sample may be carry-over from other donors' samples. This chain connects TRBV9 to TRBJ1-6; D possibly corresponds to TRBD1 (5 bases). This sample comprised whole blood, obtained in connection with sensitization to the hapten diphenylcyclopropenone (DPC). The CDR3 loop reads CASSGDSRSSYNSPLHF. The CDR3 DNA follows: TGTGCCAGCAGCGGAGACAGTAGGAGCTCCTATAATTCACCCCTCCACTTT.